What follows are 18 T cell receptor beta chains derived from one specimen sequenced in a study of blood T cell repertoires in COVID-19. Sequencing used immunoSEQ multiplex PCR; TCRdb keeps in-frame clones, though not all of them. Of under 150,000 clones in the sample, 70% to 90% were seen once. Material for sequencing was peripheral blood. These receptors came from a man in his sixties with active or convalescent COVID-19.

V usage is TRBV4-2 and J usage is TRBJ1-2; no definite D call. Trimming stripped 1 base from V and 8 bases from J, with 11 bases between. CDR3 length equals 13 residues. CDR1 is LGHNA and CDR2 is YNFKEQ in the germline V gene. DNA of the CDR3: TGTGCCAGCAGCCAAGGTCCAGGAGGGGGCTACACCTTC. Translated: CASSQGPGGGYTF.

The chain uses TRBV7-2 and TRBJ2-1; 7 nucleotides line up with TRBD1. From germline, CDR1 is SGHTA and CDR2 FQGNSA. This CDR3 contains 16 residues. The V and J ends lost 2 bases and 6 bases, in that order; junction bases with no gene match: 10. The CDR3 sequence: CASSLRGHGAANEQFF. The CDR3 DNA is TGTGCCAGCAGCTTAAGGGGGCATGGCGCGGCCAATGAGCAGTTCTTC.

This clone has a handful of counts. CDR3 sequence: CASSGGWDSPSMETQYF. The CDR3 coding sequence is TGTGCCAGCAGCGGAGGCTGGGACTCCCCAAGCATGGAGACCCAGTACTTC. The rearrangement links TRBV9 to TRBJ2-5, with D possibly being TRBD2 (6 bases). Germline CDR1 and CDR2: SGDLS and YYNGEE. This CDR3 spans 17 amino acids. V lost 3 bases and J lost 5, with 23 bases in between.

This chain joins TRBV29-1 and TRBJ2-3, with a possible D match to TRBD2 (5 bases). Germline V lookup: CDR1 SQVTM, CDR2 ANQGSEA. CDR3 length: 13 residues. The V and J ends lost 7 bases and 4 bases respectively, with 15 bases between them. The CDR3 DNA reads as TGCAGCGGTACGAGAGGGTCAGCAGATACGCAGTATTTT. Its translation is CSGTRGSADTQYF.

The chain employs TRBV3-1 (or the pseudogene TRBV3-2) and TRBJ2-5; possible D gene TRBD2, 5 bases. Germline V gives CDR1 LGHDT, CDR2 YNNKEL (reference sequence). This CDR3 is 14 amino acids long. The V end lost 5 bases, the J end lost 5 bases, and 15 bases lay between the germline ends. CDR3 DNA: TGTGCCAGCAGCGACCCCGGGGTCCAGGAGACCCAGTACTTC. It codes for CASSDPGVQETQYF.

The V and J genes are TRBV9 and TRBJ2-7; 7 bases map to TRBD1. CDR1 and CDR2 from the germline V gene are SGDLS and YYNGEE. This CDR3 spans 14 amino acids. With 5 bases clipped from V and 2 bases from J, the junction kept 7 bases outside the gene matches. The DNA of the CDR3 is TGTGCCAGCAGTTATAGTACAGGGGCCTACGAGCAGTACTTC. Its translation is CASSYSTGAYEQYF.

V gene TRBV28 combines with J gene TRBJ2-5; D is possibly TRBD2 (6 bases). V was cut by 8 bases and J by 2 bases, with 15 bases left in between. The CDR3 covers 14 residues. CDR1 and CDR2 (germline): MDHEN, SYDVKM. CDR3: CASRVGGIQETQYF. DNA of the CDR3: TGTGCCAGCCGGGTGGGGGGAATACAAGAGACCCAGTACTTC.

V usage is TRBV6-6 and J usage is TRBJ2-5; perhaps TRBD1 as D (6 bases). The CDR3 runs 14 residues. From germline, CDR1 is MNHNY and CDR2 SVGAGI (reference sequence). Trimming took off 4 bases at V and 5 bases at J, with 14 bases between the two ends. Written as DNA, the CDR3 is TGTGCCAGCAGTTTCGGGACACCTCGGGAGACCCAGTACTTC. Translated, it gives CASSFGTPRETQYF.

This chain links TRBV5-6 with TRBJ1-4, with TRBD1 as a possible D gene (5 bases). Germline V CDR1 and CDR2: SGHDT, YYEEEE. This CDR3 spans 15 amino acids. Deletions cut 4 bases from V and 5 bases from J, with 15 bases between. CDR3: CASSPRGRLNEKLFF. CDR3 bases: TGTGCCAGCAGCCCCCGGGGGAGACTAAATGAAAAACTGTTTTTT.

The chain joins TRBV4-1 to TRBJ2-7, with TRBD1 matching 12 bases. There are 16 residues in the CDR3. The V segment lost 1 base and the J segment 4 bases; nucleotides outside the gene matches: 5. CDR1 and CDR2 (germline): MGHRA, YSYEKL. The CDR3 reads CASSQGGTGGWYEQYF. In DNA, the CDR3 is TGCGCCAGCAGCCAAGGCGGGACAGGGGGCTGGTACGAGCAGTACTTC.

This chain uses TRBV28 with TRBJ2-1; 12 bases are shared with TRBD1. CDR3 length: 15 amino acids. Germline V gene sequence: CDR1 MDHEN, CDR2 SYDVKM. J gave up 9 bases and V 6 bases, and 9 bases lay outside the gene matches. The CDR3 nucleotides are TGTGCCAGCAGCACCACGGGACAGGGGGCGGGTGAGCAGTTCTTC. This gives the protein CASSTTGQGAGEQFF.

The chain employs TRBV7-9 and TRBJ2-7, with 9 bases identical to TRBD1. The ends lost 4 bases at V and 6 bases at J; junction bases unmatched: 7. Per germline, CDR1 SEHNR and CDR2 FQNEAQ (reference sequence). The CDR3 covers 14 residues. The CDR3 sequence: CASSSRRDRVEQYF. The CDR3 bases are TGTGCCAGCAGCTCCCGGAGGGACAGGGTCGAGCAGTACTTC. Based on the CDR3 plus reference TRBV7-9 and TRBJ2-7, the full variable domain is DTGVSQNPRHKITKRGQNVTFRCDPISEHNRLYWYRQTLGQGPEFLTYFQNEAQLEKSRLLSDRFSAERPKGSFSTLEIQRTEQGDSAMYLCASSSRRDRVEQYFGPGTRLTVT.

This sequence joins TRBV9 and TRBJ2-2; D perhaps matches TRBD2 (6 bases). V lost 4 bases, J lost 7 bases, and 14 bases lay in between. CDR1 SGDLS and CDR2 YYNGEE come from the germline V gene. The CDR3 spans 14 residues. CDR3 in DNA: TGTGCCAGCAGCCAAGGAGGGGACCTCGGGGAGCTGTTTTTT. Translating gives CASSQGGDLGELFF.

The chain links TRBV5-4 to TRBJ2-7; 7 nucleotides align to TRBD2. Germline CDR1 SGHNT, CDR2 YYREEE (reference sequence). Losses at the gene ends were 2 bases for V and 2 bases for J; bases not matched to a gene: 4. CDR3 size: 14 residues. CDR3 sequence: CASSLSAGTYEQYF. The CDR3 DNA reads TGTGCCAGCAGCTTATCAGCGGGAACCTACGAGCAGTACTTC.

For this clone: One junction end disagrees with the germline gene, perhaps due to a read error. V gene TRBV5-5 combines with J gene TRBJ2-3; 7 positions match TRBD2. This CDR3 has 13 amino acids. Germline CDR1 and CDR2: SGHKS and YYEKEE (reference sequence). The DNA of the CDR3 is TGTGCCAGCAGCTTGGGACCTTTGGGCGGGAGAACCTTT. Its protein product is CASSLGPLGGRTF. The variable domain in full, completed from reference TRBV5-5 and TRBJ2-3, reads DAGVTQSPTHLIKTRGQQVTLRCSPISGHKSVSWYQQVLGQGPQFIFQYYEKEERGRGNFPDRFSARQFPNYSSELNVNALLLGDSALYLCASSLGPLGGRTFGPGTRLTVL.

This sequence joins TRBV12-5 and TRBJ1-1, with 7 bases identical to TRBD1. Losses at the gene ends were 0 bases for V and 0 bases for J; bases not matched to a gene: 10. The germline gives CDR1 LGHNT, CDR2 FRNRAP. The CDR3 is made up of 18 amino acids. The CDR3 DNA follows: TGTGCTAGTGGTTTGGTACTCGGACAGGAAGTCATGAACACTGAAGCTTTCTTT. Its translation: CASGLVLGQEVMNTEAFF.

The chain employs TRBV7-2 and TRBJ2-7; the D gene is possibly TRBD1 (5 bases). The CDR3 consists of 14 residues. CDR1 is SGHTA and CDR2 is FQGNSA in the germline V gene. V was trimmed by 5 bases and J by 2 bases, leaving 13 bases between them. CDR3 in DNA: TGTGCCAGCAGCCCCACGACAGAGACCTACGAGCAGTACTTC. Its translation: CASSPTTETYEQYF.

This chain joins TRBV6-5 and TRBJ1-3; D remains ambiguous. V was trimmed by 6 bases and J by 1 base, leaving 10 bases between them. CDR1 and CDR2 (germline): MNHEY, SVGAGI. This CDR3 region has 14 residues. The CDR3 region has the DNA TGTGCCAGCAGCATTTCAGGATCTGGAAACACCATATATTTT. Translating it yields CASSISGSGNTIYF.